The next 25 T cell receptor beta chains were all read from a single sample in a study of blood T cell repertoires in COVID-19. TCRdb's copy holds only in-frame clones and misses some; the assay was immunoSEQ multiplex PCR. The sample comprises fewer than 180,000 clones, roughly 87% of which are singletons, and about 4.2% rests with the top ten. Sequencing was performed on peripheral blood. These receptors all come from a woman aged 55-75 years with active or convalescent COVID-19.

This chain connects TRBV4-3 to TRBJ2-3, with 11 nucleotides matching TRBD2. CDR3 size: 16 residues. V gave up 0 bases and J gave up 3 bases; unmatched junction bases: 2. Germline-derived CDR1 and CDR2 are LGHNA and YSLEER. Here the CDR3 reads CASSQEVAGGTDTQYF. The CDR3 bases are TGCGCCAGCAGCCAAGAAGTAGCGGGGGGGACAGATACGCAGTATTTT.

Written as DNA, the CDR3 is TGTGCCAGCAGCCAAGAAGTATCGGGGACAACAGATACGCAGTATTTT. Translation: CASSQEVSGTTDTQYF. The gene calls are TRBV3-1 (or the pseudogene TRBV3-2) and TRBJ2-3; a weak D match, TRBD1 (6 bases). With 0 bases removed from V and 3 bases from J, the gap between germline ends came to 13 bases. Germline V lookup: CDR1 LGHDT, CDR2 YNNKEL (reference sequence). CDR3 length: 16 amino acids.

The chain has TRBV24-1 and TRBJ1-5; D gene uncertain. Germline V gene sequence: CDR1 KGHDR, CDR2 SFDVKD. The ends were cut back, 12 bases at V and 3 bases at J, with 14 bases in the middle. This CDR3 has 13 amino acids. The CDR3 sequence: CAASAGFNQPQHF. The CDR3 DNA is TGTGCCGCGTCAGCGGGTTTCAATCAGCCCCAGCATTTT.

This clone was observed many times. The chain is built from TRBV4-3 and TRBJ1-4, with TRBD1 matching over 7 bases. Trimming at V came to 0 bases and at J to 12 bases, leaving 10 bases not matched to a gene. CDR1 is LGHNA, CDR2 YSLEER, per germline. The length of the CDR3 is 15 residues. The CDR3 spells CASSQERGGYGELFF. CDR3 nucleotides: TGCGCCAGCAGCCAAGAAAGAGGGGGCTATGGGGAACTGTTTTTT.

V is TRBV10-2 and J is TRBJ1-1, with a weak D call TRBD1 (6 bases). The CDR3 contains 14 residues. Trimming pared 8 bases from V and 2 bases from J, leaving 15 bases between. Germline-derived CDR1 and CDR2 are WSHSY and SAAADI. The CDR3 is CASHEGHFNTEAFF. CDR3 bases: TGCGCCAGCCACGAGGGACATTTCAACACTGAAGCTTTCTTT.

The V call is TRBV12-3 or TRBV12-4, the J call TRBJ1-4; D possibly corresponds to TRBD1 (5 bases). V was clipped by 5 bases and J by 8 bases, with 12 bases between them. The CDR3 runs 13 residues. CDR3 bases: TGTGCCAGCAGTGTCCGGGGGGAGGAAAAACTGTTTTTT. This translates into CASSVRGEEKLFF.

The chain joins TRBV30 to TRBJ1-4; tentative D call: TRBD1 (5 bases). V was trimmed by 2 bases and J by 2 bases, leaving 12 bases between them. Germline V gene sequence: CDR1 GTSNPN, CDR2 SVGIG (reference sequence). The length of the CDR3 is 15 residues. This CDR3 is CAWSPRDSTNEKLFF. Here the CDR3 DNA reads TGTGCCTGGAGTCCCCGGGACTCGACTAATGAAAAACTGTTTTTT.

The chain has TRBV6-5 and TRBJ1-6; D unclear. The V gene lost 9 bases and the J gene lost 11 bases, with 17 bases spanning the gap. The CDR3 runs to 13 residues. From germline, CDR1 is MNHEY and CDR2 SVGAGI. Here the CDR3 reads CASRLGTGAPLHF. For the CDR3, the DNA is TGTGCCAGTAGACTTGGTACGGGAGCACCCCTCCACTTT.

This clone was seen once. The chain employs TRBV7-3 and TRBJ2-1, with 8 bases fitting TRBD2. The CDR3 runs to 18 residues. The V segment lost 4 bases and the J segment 1 base; nucleotides outside the gene matches: 12. Germline V gives CDR1 SGHTA, CDR2 FQGTGA. The CDR3 region is CASSSPGSGGSSYNEQFF. Here the CDR3 DNA reads TGTGCCAGCAGCTCCCCGGGGAGCGGGGGTTCTTCCTACAATGAGCAGTTCTTC.

With regard to this clone: An end of the junction does not agree with germline; a read error may underlie this. This chain links TRBV11-2 with TRBJ1-3; a weak D match, TRBD1 (6 bases). Germline assignment: CDR1 SGHAT and CDR2 FQNNGV. The CDR3 contains 13 residues. CDR3: CASSLDTWGQKDF. In nucleotides, the CDR3 is TGTGCCAGCAGCTTAGATACGTGGGGACAAAAGGATTTT.

J is TRBJ1-4 and V is TRBV5-1, with TRBD1 matching over 7 bases. With V trimmed by 7 bases and J by 10 bases, 7 bases remained unmatched. CDR3 length: 12 amino acids. The germline CDR1 and CDR2 sequences are SGHRS and YFSETQ. CDR3 sequence: CASSEGAGKLFF. Here the CDR3 DNA reads TGCGCCAGCTCGGAGGGGGCAGGAAAACTGTTTTTT. Together with reference TRBV5-1 and TRBJ1-4, the CDR3 gives the full variable domain: KAGVTQTPRYLIKTRGQQVTLSCSPISGHRSVSWYQQTPGQGLQFLFEYFSETQRNKGNFPGRFSGRQFSNSRSEMNVSTLELGDSALYLCASSEGAGKLFFGSGTQLSVL.

The rearrangement uses TRBV6-5 and TRBJ1-1; 7 bases line up with TRBD1. After removal of 4 bases from V and 10 bases from J, the junction contained 12 bases not matched to a gene. Per the germline V gene, CDR1 is MNHEY and CDR2 is SVGAGI. This CDR3 spans 14 amino acids. The CDR3 DNA reads TGTGCCAGCAGTTCCGACAGGGCTCAAATTGGAGCTTTCTTT. It translates to CASSSDRAQIGAFF.

This clone was recorded only once. This chain joins TRBV5-6 and TRBJ1-5, with TRBD1 as a possible D gene (6 bases). Germline V CDR1 and CDR2: SGHDT, YYEEEE. Trimming took 4 bases from V and 0 from J, leaving 20 bases between them. CDR3 length: 18 residues. The CDR3 loop is CASSDGPRTAYSNQPQHF. The CDR3 coding sequence is TGTGCCAGCAGCGATGGACCACGGACAGCATATAGCAATCAGCCCCAGCATTTT. The entire variable domain, with the rest obtained from reference TRBV5-6 and TRBJ1-5, is as follows: DAGVTQSPTHLIKTRGQQVTLRCSPKSGHDTVSWYQQALGQGPQFIFQYYEEEERQRGNFPDRFSGHQFPNYSSELNVNALLLGDSALYLCASSDGPRTAYSNQPQHFGDGTRLSIL.

CDR3 sequence: CASSPTEITSNQPQHF. CDR3 in DNA: TGTGCCAGCTCACCAACAGAAATCACTAGCAATCAGCCCCAGCATTTT. The chain carries TRBV18 and TRBJ1-5; no definite D call. The germline V gene has CDR1 KGHSH and CDR2 LQKENI. The CDR3 is 16 residues long. V was trimmed by 2 bases and J by 0 bases, leaving 11 bases between them.

This chain connects TRBV30 to TRBJ2-3; a weak D match, TRBD2 (5 bases). Germline V gene data show CDR1 as GTSNPN and CDR2 as SVGIG (reference sequence). The CDR3 has 12 amino acids. V lost 5 bases and J 5 bases, leaving 11 bases between the germline ends. The CDR3 reads CAWGSRGDTQYF. The DNA for the CDR3 is TGTGCCTGGGGAAGCCGGGGAGATACGCAGTATTTT.

The V gene is TRBV10-3, the J gene TRBJ1-1; D unclear. The CDR3 is 11 amino acids. The germline gives CDR1 ENHRY, CDR2 SYGVKD. The V end lost 3 bases, the J end lost 7 bases, and 6 bases lay between the germline ends. This chain's CDR3 is CAISEGGEAFF. The CDR3 DNA is TGTGCCATCAGTGAAGGAGGTGAAGCTTTCTTT.

The V gene is TRBV27, the J gene TRBJ1-6; TRBD1 agrees at 7 bases. The germline CDR1 and CDR2 sequences are MNHEY and SMNVEV (reference sequence). This CDR3 has 17 residues. Germline trimming cut 1 base from V and 8 bases from J; bases unmatched to any gene: 11. DNA of the CDR3: TGTGCCAGCAGTTTATTGGGTTATGGACAGGAGGATTCACCCCTCCACTTT. Protein sequence: CASSLLGYGQEDSPLHF.

In this sample, this clone turned up once. The chain carries TRBV9 and TRBJ1-4, with D possibly being TRBD1 (6 bases). Trimming left V 0 bases short and J 3 bases short, with 9 bases between. The germline gives CDR1 SGDLS, CDR2 YYNGEE. This CDR3 region has 15 residues. The CDR3 nucleotides read TGTGCCAGCAGCGTAGCGGACAGCTCTAATGAAAAACTGTTTTTT. It is translated as CASSVADSSNEKLFF.

The V gene is TRBV4-2, the J gene TRBJ2-3, with TRBD2 as a possible D gene (6 bases). This CDR3 is 14 amino acids long. Per germline, CDR1 LGHNA and CDR2 YNFKEQ. V lost 0 bases, J lost 9 bases, and 13 bases lay in between. CDR3: CASSQELGTPTQYF. The CDR3 DNA reads as TGTGCCAGCAGCCAAGAACTAGGGACTCCAACGCAGTATTTT.

In this sample, this clone turned up once. The chain employs TRBV4-3 and TRBJ2-2; 10 bases line up with TRBD2. CDR3 size: 20 residues. The germline V gene encodes CDR1 LGHNA and CDR2 YSLEER. V lost 0 bases and J lost 5; bases outside the gene matches: 15. This chain's CDR3 is CASSQDILRLAGARTGELFF. The DNA of the CDR3 is TGCGCCAGCAGCCAAGATATTTTGAGGCTAGCGGGGGCCCGGACCGGGGAGCTGTTTTTT.

The chain joins TRBV5-1 to TRBJ1-4; 8 bases map to TRBD1. V gave up 4 bases and J gave up 5 bases; unmatched junction bases: 10. Germline-derived CDR1 and CDR2 are SGHRS and YFSETQ. The CDR3 has 16 residues. The CDR3 protein is CASSPAPGTGNEKLFF. Written as DNA, the CDR3 is TGCGCCAGCAGCCCTGCCCCCGGGACAGGCAATGAAAAACTGTTTTTT.

The gene calls are TRBV19 and TRBJ2-7; 10 bases are a match to TRBD1. Trimming at V came to 4 bases and at J to 3 bases, leaving 6 bases not matched to a gene. Germline V CDR1 and CDR2: LNHDA, SQIVND (reference sequence). The CDR3 extends over 15 amino acids. The CDR3 sequence is CASSSRTGGYYEQYF. In DNA, the CDR3 is TGTGCCAGTAGTAGCCGGACAGGGGGATACTACGAGCAGTACTTC.

The chain couples TRBV3-1 (or the pseudogene TRBV3-2) to TRBJ1-4, with unresolved D. This CDR3 is 14 amino acids long. V lost 2 bases and J 8 bases, leaving 12 bases between the germline ends. Looked up from germline, CDR1 is LGHDT and CDR2 is YNNKEL (reference sequence). The CDR3 region has the DNA TGTGCCAGCAGCCAACTTCCCGGGGTGGAAAAACTGTTTTTT. It yields the protein CASSQLPGVEKLFF.

V gene TRBV18 combines with J gene TRBJ1-1; 7 bases are shared with TRBD1. The CDR3 sequence is 14 residues long. The J segment lost 3 bases and the V segment lost 3 bases, leaving 4 bases of the junction unmatched. CDR1 is KGHSH, CDR2 LQKENI, per germline. CDR3 protein: CASSPTTGDTEAFF. The CDR3 nucleotides are TGTGCCAGCTCACCGACTACAGGGGACACTGAAGCTTTCTTT.

The chain is built from TRBV5-6 and TRBJ1-5; 8 bases align to TRBD1. With V trimmed by 0 bases and J by 0 bases, 2 bases remained unmatched. Germline CDR1 SGHDT, CDR2 YYEEEE. The CDR3 sequence is 16 residues long. The CDR3 is CASSLAGQGSNQPQHF. CDR3 nucleotides: TGTGCCAGCAGCTTGGCCGGACAGGGTAGCAATCAGCCCCAGCATTTT.